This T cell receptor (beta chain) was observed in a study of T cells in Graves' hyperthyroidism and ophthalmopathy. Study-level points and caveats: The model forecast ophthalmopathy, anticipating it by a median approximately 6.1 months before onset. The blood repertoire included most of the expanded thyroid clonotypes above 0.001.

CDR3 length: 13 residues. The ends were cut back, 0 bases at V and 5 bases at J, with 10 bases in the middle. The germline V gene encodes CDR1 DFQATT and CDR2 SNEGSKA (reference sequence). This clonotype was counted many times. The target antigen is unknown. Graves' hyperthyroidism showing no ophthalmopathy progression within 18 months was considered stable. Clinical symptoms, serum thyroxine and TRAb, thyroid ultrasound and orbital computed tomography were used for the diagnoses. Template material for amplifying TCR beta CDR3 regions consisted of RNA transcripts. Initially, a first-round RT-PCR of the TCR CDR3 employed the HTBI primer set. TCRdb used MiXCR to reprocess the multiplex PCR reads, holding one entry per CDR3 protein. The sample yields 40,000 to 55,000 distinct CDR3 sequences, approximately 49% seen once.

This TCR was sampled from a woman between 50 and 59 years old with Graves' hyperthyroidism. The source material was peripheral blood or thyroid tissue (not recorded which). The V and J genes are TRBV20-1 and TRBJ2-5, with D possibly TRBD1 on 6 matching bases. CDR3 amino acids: CSAREGGRETQYF. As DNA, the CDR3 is TGCAGTGCTAGAGAAGGGGGACGGGAGACCCAGTACTTC.